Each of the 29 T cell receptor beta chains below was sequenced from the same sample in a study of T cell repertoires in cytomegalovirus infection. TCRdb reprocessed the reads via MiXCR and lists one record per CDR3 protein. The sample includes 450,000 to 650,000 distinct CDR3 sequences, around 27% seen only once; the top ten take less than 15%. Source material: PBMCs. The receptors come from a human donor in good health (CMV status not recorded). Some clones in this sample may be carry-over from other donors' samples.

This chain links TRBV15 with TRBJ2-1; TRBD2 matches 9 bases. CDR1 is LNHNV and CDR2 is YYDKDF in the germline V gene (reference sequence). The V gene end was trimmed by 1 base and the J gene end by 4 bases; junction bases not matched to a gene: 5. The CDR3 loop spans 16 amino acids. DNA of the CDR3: TGTGCCACCAGCAGAGTTGGACTAGCGATTTACAATGAGCAGTTCTTC. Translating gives CATSRVGLAIYNEQFF.

CDR3 in DNA: TGTGCCAGCAGTTTAGAGGGCAGGGGGCGCTTGAGCTATGGCTACACCTTC. Amino acid sequence: CASSLEGRGRLSYGYTF. This chain joins TRBV27 and TRBJ1-2; 8 nucleotides align to TRBD1. Germline V gene data show CDR1 as MNHEY and CDR2 as SMNVEV (reference sequence). This CDR3 is built from 17 residues. J was trimmed by 4 bases and V by 2 bases; bases with no gene match: 12.

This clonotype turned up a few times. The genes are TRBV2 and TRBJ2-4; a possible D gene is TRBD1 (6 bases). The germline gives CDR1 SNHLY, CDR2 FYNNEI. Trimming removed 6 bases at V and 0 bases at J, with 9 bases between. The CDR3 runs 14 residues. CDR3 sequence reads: CASRGTLAKNIQYF. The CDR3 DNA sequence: TGTGCCAGCAGAGGGACATTAGCCAAAAACATTCAGTACTTC.

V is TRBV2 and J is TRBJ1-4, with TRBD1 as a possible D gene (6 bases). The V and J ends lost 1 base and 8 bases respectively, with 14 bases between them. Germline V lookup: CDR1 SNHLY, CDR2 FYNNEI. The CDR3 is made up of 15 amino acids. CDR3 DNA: TGTGCCAGCAGTGAAGGGGCAGGGGAAAACGAAAAACTGTTTTTT. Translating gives CASSEGAGENEKLFF.

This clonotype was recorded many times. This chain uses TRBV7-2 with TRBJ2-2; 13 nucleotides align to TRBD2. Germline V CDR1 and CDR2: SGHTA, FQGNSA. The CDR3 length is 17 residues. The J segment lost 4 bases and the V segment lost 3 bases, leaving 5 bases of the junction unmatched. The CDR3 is CASSFGTSGTSTGELFF. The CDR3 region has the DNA TGTGCCAGCAGCTTTGGGACTAGCGGGACTAGCACCGGGGAGCTGTTTTTT.

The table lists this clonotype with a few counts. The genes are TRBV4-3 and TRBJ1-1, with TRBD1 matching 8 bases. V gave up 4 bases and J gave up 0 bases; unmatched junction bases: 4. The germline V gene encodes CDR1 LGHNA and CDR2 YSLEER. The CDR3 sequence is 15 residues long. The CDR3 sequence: CASSRGTGLNTEAFF. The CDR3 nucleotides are TGCGCCAGCAGCCGGGGGACAGGCCTGAACACTGAAGCTTTCTTT.

The CDR3 DNA follows: TGCGCCAGCAGCCAAGGGGGGGTTAGGGTGGGCTATGGCTACACCTTC. It translates to CASSQGGVRVGYGYTF. V and J are TRBV4-1 and TRBJ1-2; D perhaps matches TRBD1 (5 bases). The CDR3 length is 16 residues. Germline loops: CDR1 MGHRA, CDR2 YSYEKL. Deletions cut 1 base from V and 4 bases from J, with 16 bases between.

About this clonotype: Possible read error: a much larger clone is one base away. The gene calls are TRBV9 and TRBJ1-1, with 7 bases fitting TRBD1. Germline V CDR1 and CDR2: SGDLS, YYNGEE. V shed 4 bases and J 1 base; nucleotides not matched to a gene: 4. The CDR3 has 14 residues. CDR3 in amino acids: CASSQGGSNTEAFF. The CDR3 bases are TGTGCCAGCAGCCAAGGGGGCTCGAACACTGAAGCTTTCTTT.

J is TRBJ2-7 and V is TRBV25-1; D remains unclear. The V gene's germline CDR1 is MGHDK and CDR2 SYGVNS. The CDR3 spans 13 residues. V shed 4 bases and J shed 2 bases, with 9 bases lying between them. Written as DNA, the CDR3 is TGTGCCAGCAGTGCTAGGTCGGCCTACGAGCAGTACTTC. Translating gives CASSARSAYEQYF.

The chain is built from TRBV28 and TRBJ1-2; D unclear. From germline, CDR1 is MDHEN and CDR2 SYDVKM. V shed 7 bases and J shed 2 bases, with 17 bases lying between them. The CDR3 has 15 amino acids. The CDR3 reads CASTLAQNRNYGYTF. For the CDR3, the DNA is TGTGCCAGCACCTTAGCCCAGAATCGGAACTATGGCTACACCTTC.

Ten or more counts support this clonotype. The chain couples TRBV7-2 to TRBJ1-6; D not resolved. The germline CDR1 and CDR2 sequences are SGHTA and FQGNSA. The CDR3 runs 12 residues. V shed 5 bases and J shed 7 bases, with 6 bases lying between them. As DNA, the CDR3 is TGTGCCAGCAGCGCCTCAAATTCACCCCTCCACTTT. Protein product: CASSASNSPLHF.

CDR3 region: CASSYSPPREGRNEQFF. The CDR3 DNA follows: TGTGCCAGCAGTTACTCCCCACCGCGGGAGGGCAGGAATGAGCAGTTCTTC. The J gene is TRBJ2-1, the V gene TRBV6-2 or TRBV6-3; 9 bases agree with TRBD2. Trimming cost V 0 bases and J 7 bases; bases outside gene matches: 10. Germline CDR1 MNHEY, CDR2 SVGEGT. This CDR3 spans 17 amino acids.

CDR3 region: CATSPRTSGSDTQYF. The DNA for the CDR3 is TGTGCCACCAGCCCCCGGACTAGCGGCTCAGATACGCAGTATTTT. J is TRBJ2-3 and V is TRBV15, with 10 bases matching TRBD2. V was pared by 5 bases and J by 4 bases, with 6 bases of the junction left unmatched. Per the germline V gene, CDR1 is LNHNV and CDR2 is YYDKDF (reference sequence). The CDR3 totals 15 residues.

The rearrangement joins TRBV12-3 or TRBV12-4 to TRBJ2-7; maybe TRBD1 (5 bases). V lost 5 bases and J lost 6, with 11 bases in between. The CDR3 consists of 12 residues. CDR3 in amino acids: CASSTGHGEQYV. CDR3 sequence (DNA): TGTGCCAGCAGTACAGGACACGGCGAGCAGTACGTC.

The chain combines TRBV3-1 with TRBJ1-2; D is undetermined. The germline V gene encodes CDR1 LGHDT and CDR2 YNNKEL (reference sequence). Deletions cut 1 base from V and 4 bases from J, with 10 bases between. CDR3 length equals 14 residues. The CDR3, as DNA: TGTGCCAGCAGCCAAGTGTCGGGCCGCTATGGCTACACCTTC. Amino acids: CASSQVSGRYGYTF.

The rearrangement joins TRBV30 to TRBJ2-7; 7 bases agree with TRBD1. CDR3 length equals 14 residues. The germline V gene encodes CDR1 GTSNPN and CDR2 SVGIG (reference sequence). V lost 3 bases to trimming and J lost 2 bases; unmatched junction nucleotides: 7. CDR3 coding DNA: TGTGCCTGGAGACAGACAGGGCGGACCTACGAGCAGTACTTC. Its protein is CAWRQTGRTYEQYF. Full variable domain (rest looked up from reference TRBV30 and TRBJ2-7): SQTIHQWPATLVQPVGSPLSLECTVEGTSNPNLYWYRQAAGRGLQLLFYSVGIGQISSEVPQNLSASRPQDRQFILSSKKLLLSDSGFYLCAWRQTGRTYEQYFGPGTRLTVT.

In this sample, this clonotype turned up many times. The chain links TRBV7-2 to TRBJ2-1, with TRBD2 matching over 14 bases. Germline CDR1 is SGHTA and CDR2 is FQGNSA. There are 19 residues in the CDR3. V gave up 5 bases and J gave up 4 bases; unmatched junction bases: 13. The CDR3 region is CASSKGLAGVEPAYNEQFF. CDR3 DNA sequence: TGTGCCAGCAGCAAGGGACTAGCGGGAGTAGAGCCAGCTTACAATGAGCAGTTCTTC.

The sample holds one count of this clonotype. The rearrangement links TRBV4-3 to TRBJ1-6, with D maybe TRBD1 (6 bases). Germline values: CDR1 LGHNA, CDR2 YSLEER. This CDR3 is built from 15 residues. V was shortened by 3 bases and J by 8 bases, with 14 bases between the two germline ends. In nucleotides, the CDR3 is TGCGCCAGCAGCCAGGATCTAGGGGGTGATTCACCCCTCCACTTT. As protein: CASSQDLGGDSPLHF.

The CDR3 protein is CSVADNGNTIYF. The CDR3 bases are TGCAGCGTTGCAGATAATGGAAACACCATATATTTT. V is TRBV29-1 and J is TRBJ1-3; no reliable D call. CDR1 is SQVTM, CDR2 ANQGSEA, per germline. Deletions cut 4 bases from V and 3 bases from J, with 7 bases between. CDR3 length: 12 amino acids.

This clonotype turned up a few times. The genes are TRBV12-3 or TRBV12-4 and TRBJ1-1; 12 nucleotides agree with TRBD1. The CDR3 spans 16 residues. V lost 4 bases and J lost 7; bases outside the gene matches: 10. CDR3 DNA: TGTGCCAGCAGTTCCGGGACAGGGGGCCCTGGGGGTGAAGCTTTCTTT. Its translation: CASSSGTGGPGGEAFF.

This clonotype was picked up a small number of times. In DNA form, the CDR3 reads TGTGCCAGCAGTTCGGGCAGCCTAAGCTCCTACGAGCAGTACGTC. Its translation: CASSSGSLSSYEQYV. The chain recombines TRBV6-2 or TRBV6-3 with TRBJ2-7; D is uncertain. Germline CDR1 MNHEY, CDR2 SVGEGT. The CDR3 loop spans 15 amino acids. Trimming removed 4 bases from V and 0 bases from J, with 13 bases in between.

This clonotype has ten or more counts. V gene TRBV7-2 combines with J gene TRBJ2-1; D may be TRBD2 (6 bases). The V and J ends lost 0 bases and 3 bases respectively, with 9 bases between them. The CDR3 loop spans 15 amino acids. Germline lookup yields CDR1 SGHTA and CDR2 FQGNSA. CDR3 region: CASSLALANYNEQFF. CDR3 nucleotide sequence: TGTGCCAGCAGCTTAGCTCTAGCGAACTACAATGAGCAGTTCTTC.

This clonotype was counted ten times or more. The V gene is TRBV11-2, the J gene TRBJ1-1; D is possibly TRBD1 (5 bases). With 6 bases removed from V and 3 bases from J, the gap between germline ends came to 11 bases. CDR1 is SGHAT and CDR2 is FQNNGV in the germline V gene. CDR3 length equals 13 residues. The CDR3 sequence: CASRETVYTEAFF. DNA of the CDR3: TGTGCCAGCAGAGAGACAGTCTACACTGAAGCTTTCTTT.

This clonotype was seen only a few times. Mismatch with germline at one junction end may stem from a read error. The CDR3 region is CASSQFELFENNEQFF. The CDR3 DNA is TGTGCTAGCAGCCAATTCGAGCTCTTCGAGAACAATGAGCAGTTCTTC. The chain couples TRBV7-6 to TRBJ2-1; D gene uncertain. Germline CDR1 reads SGHVS; CDR2 reads FNYEAQ. The CDR3 extends over 16 amino acids.

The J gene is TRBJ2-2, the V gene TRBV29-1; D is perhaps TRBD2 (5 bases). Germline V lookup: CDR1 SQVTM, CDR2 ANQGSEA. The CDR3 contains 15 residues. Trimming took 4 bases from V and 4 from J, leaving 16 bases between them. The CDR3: CSVVTLREGTGELFF. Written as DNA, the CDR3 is TGCAGCGTTGTGACTCTACGAGAGGGCACCGGGGAGCTGTTTTTT.

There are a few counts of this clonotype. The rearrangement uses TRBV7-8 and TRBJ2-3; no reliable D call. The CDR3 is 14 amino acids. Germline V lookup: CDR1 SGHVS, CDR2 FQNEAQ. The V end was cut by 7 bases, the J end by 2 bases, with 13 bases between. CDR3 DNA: TGTGCCAGCACCCCATGGGGATACACAGATACGCAGTATTTT. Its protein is CASTPWGYTDTQYF. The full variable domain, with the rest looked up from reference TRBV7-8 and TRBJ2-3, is GAGVSQSPRYKVAKRGQDVALRCDPISGHVSLFWYQQALGQGPEFLTYFQNEAQLDKSGLPSDRFFAERPEGSVSTLKIQRTQQEDSAVYLCASTPWGYTDTQYFGPGTRLTVL.

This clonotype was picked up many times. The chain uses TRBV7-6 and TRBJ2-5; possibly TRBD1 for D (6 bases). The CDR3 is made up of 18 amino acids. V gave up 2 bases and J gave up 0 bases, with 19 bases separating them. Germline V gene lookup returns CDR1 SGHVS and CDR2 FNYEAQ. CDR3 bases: TGTGCCAGCAGCTTAAACGGGTACAGGGTAGAAGACCAAGAGACCCAGTACTTC. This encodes CASSLNGYRVEDQETQYF. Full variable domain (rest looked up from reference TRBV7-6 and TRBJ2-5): GAGVSQSPRYKVTKRGQDVALRCDPISGHVSLYWYRQALGQGPEFLTYFNYEAQQDKSGLPNDRFSAERPEGSISTLTIQRTEQRDSAMYRCASSLNGYRVEDQETQYFGPGTRLLVL.

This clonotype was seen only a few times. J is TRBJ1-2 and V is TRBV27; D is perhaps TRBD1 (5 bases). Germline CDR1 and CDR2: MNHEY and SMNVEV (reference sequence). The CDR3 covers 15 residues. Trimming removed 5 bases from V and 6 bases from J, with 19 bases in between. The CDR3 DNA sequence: TGTGCCAGCAGTCCGTACTTCGGGACCACGGATGGCTACACCTTC. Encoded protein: CASSPYFGTTDGYTF.

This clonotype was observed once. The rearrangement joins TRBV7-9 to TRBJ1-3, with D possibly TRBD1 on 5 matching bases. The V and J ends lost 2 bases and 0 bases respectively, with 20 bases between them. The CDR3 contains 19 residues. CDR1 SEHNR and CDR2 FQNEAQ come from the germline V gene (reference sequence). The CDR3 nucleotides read TGTGCCAGCAGCTTATTCCGATTCCCGCTGGGACTCTCTGGAAACACCATATATTTT. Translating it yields CASSLFRFPLGLSGNTIYF.